This TCR beta chain was identified during a study of shared clonotypes between healthy human individuals. Study-wide results and caveats: It was anticipated that sequencing depth would influence how many clonotypes donors shared. Tissue TCR repertoires likely differ from these blood-only repertoires. Among several donors, 4.5% to 5.5% of naive CD4 clonotypes were found in common.

The V and J ends lost 9 bases and 4 bases, in that order; junction bases with no gene match: 4. The CDR3 covers 13 residues. Germline CDR1 is MNHNS and CDR2 is SASEGT. Repertoires were generated with immunoSEQ multiplex PCR, while TCRdb's copy carries only in-frame clones and drops some. The table records some 2.1 million clones, roughly 94% of them present only once. A remark on this clone: Its antigen remains unknown.

The clonotype originates from a man younger than 35 in good health. The sequenced material came from naive CD4+ T cells sorted from blood. Subset given: CD45RA+ positively selected. This chain links TRBV6-1 with TRBJ1-5; 9 nucleotides agree with TRBD1. As DNA, the CDR3 is TGTGCCAGTCAGACAGGGGGTAATCAGCCCCAGCATTTT. This codes for CASQTGGNQPQHF.